This T cell receptor beta chain comes out of a study of CD8+ T cells in alopecia areata. Study information: Administration of oral tofacitinib to treated patients was at 5 to 10 mg twice daily. General study results and limits: Tofacitinib significantly brought down scalp clonality and expanded CD8+ clones among top 100.

In regard to this clone: The antigen remains unidentified.

Regarding treatment: oral pan-JAK inhibitor, 5-10 mg twice daily. Peripheral blood and lesional scalp punch biopsies came from alopecia areata patients. The CDR3 covers 14 residues. The junction had 8 bases not matched to a gene; V was cut back by 3 bases and J by 7 bases. CDR1 and CDR2 from the germline V gene are SGDLS and YYNGEE. As the sequencing template, cDNA was produced by extracting RNA and reverse transcribing it. Data came from immunoSEQ multiplex PCR; TCRdb stores just in-frame clones and leaves some out. The table shows under 350,000 clones, with roughly 64% occurring only once. Sequences were derived from CD4+ T cells sorted from blood, sampled at week 24, from a patient treated with tofacitinib. This chain uses TRBV9 with TRBJ1-2; 8 bases match TRBD1. The clonotype was recovered from a human donor with alopecia areata. In DNA form, the CDR3 reads TGTGCCAGCAGCGGTACAGGGGGAATGTTTGGCTACACCTTC. Translation gives CASSGTGGMFGYTF.